This TCR beta chain is drawn from a study of cytomegalovirus exposure and HLA in healthy donors. Study background: An analysis done earlier identified 100 million to 140 million unique TCR beta sequences from approximately 170 million T cells. Study-wide results and caveats: Clonal expansion was found to be greater in HLA-associated TCR beta chains than in equally common others in a later analysis. The study recorded 160 or so TCR beta chains that were cytomegalovirus-associated.

This clone was seen only a few times. Its antigen is as yet unknown. Both 60 Vbeta primers and 13 Jbeta primers went into the PCR. Assay: immunoSEQ multiplex PCR; the TCRdb copy retains only in-frame clones and omits some. This repertoire shows around 130,000 clones, 80% found once; its top ten account for roughly 4%. Healthy people donating bone marrow made up the donors. Germline CDR1 reads SNHLY; CDR2 reads FYNNEI. The CDR3 has 11 amino acids. V shed 8 bases, J shed 8 bases, and the junction held 5 bases outside the gene matches. The rearrangement links TRBV2 to TRBJ1-2; TRBD1 aligns across 7 bases. Material for sequencing was PBMCs. The TCR sequence derives from a woman in her thirties or forties in good health and CMV-seronegative. The DNA of the CDR3 is TGTGCCAGCGGACAGGAGGAGGGCTACACCTTC. Protein product: CASGQEEGYTF.